This T cell receptor beta chain was sequenced during a study of blood T cell repertoires in COVID-19. At the level of the study: From the United States, Italy and Spain came samples of acute and convalescent COVID-19. PBMCs, B-cell-depleted T cells, or T cells provided the cDNA or gDNA that made up the material.

Authors' data handling: Quantification of nucleated cells was approximated via reference gene primer amplification. TCRdb's copy holds only in-frame clones and misses some; the assay was immunoSEQ multiplex PCR. From that table come the V and J calls and clone size; the DNA was used to work out D and trimming. This table holds about 140,000 clones, 70% to 80% found once. V was shortened by 6 bases and J by 2 bases, with 6 bases between the two germline ends. Per the germline V gene, CDR1 is LNHNV and CDR2 is YYDKDF (reference sequence). This CDR3 spans 12 amino acids. The sequence was collected from a woman in her 50s with active or convalescent COVID-19. J is TRBJ2-3 and V is TRBV15; D unresolved. What was sequenced was peripheral blood. CDR3 protein: CATSPDTDTQYF. CDR3 coding DNA: TGTGCCACCAGTCCAGACACAGATACGCAGTATTTT.